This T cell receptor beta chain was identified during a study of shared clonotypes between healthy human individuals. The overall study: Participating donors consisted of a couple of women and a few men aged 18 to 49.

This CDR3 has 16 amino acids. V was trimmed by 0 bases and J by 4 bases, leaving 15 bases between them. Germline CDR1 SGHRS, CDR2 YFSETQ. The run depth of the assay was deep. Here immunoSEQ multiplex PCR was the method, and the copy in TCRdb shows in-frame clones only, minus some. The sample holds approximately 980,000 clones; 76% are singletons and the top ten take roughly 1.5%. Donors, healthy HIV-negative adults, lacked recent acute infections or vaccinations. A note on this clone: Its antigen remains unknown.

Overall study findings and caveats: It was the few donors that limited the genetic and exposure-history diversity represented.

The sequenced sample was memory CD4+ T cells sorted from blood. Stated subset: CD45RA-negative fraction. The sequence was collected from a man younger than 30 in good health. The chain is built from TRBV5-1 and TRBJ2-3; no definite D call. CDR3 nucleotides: TGCGCCAGCAGCTTGGGGGGTACAGCCTCTGCAGATACGCAGTATTTT. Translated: CASSLGGTASADTQYF.